This is a list of T cell receptor beta chains from one sample in a study of CD8 T cells in Susac syndrome. TCRdb itself ran the immunoSEQ multiplex PCR reads through MiXCR, one entry per CDR3 protein. The sample holds over 120,000 distinct CDR3 sequences; around 94% are singletons and the top ten take 0.084%. The sequencing sample was made of CD4+ T cells from PBMCs. Every receptor here comes from a human donor in good health. The conserved cysteine and the conserved F or W are not part of the CDR3 here. The order of the fields is D gene, V gene, CDR3 protein. The D gene is left open where the match is weak.

NA	TRBV18	ASSQTGYYGYT
TRBD1	TRBV18	ASSLTGTAYNEQF
NA	TRBV27	ASSSQGTQY
NA	TRBV20-1	SARGVLSNQPQH
NA	TRBV25-1	ASSRTQRVAGELF
NA	TRBV9	ASSLAGGDEQF
NA	TRBV9	ASSVDFVREVGELF
NA	TRBV2	ASSEVTVRQPQH
NA	TRBV3-1	ASSTQSAPDTQY
NA	TRBV27	ASSLSWDTETQY
TRBD1	TRBV12-3/TRBV12-4	ASSSGGDEQY
NA	TRBV5-1	ASSYAGTLDEQY
TRBD1	TRBV29-1	SVYIRDRDLYGYT
NA	TRBV2	ASSEVGNTIY
NA	TRBV30	AWSMTEAF
NA	TRBV5-1	ASSRDIIRAGELF
NA	TRBV25-1	ASSVAGTRRNEQF
TRBD1	TRBV18	ASSPGQSFEAF
NA	TRBV7-2	ASSLGVSEQY
NA	TRBV4-1	ASSRTTSNTGELF
TRBD1	TRBV7-9	ASSPRQGSYGYT
NA	TRBV5-5	ASSRWTGGNTEAF
NA	TRBV19	ASSTARHTSYNEQF
NA	TRBV6-5	ASSSTLNTEAF
NA	TRBV5-1	ASSFNTDTQY
NA	TRBV2	ASQFGGQETQY
TRBD2	TRBV2	ASSPTSGWFYEQY